The source of this T cell receptor (beta chain) is a study of T cells in Graves' hyperthyroidism and ophthalmopathy. The study's findings and limits: Within blood appeared most thyroid clonotypes that had expanded above 0.001.

This clonotype was counted a few times. The antigen is undetermined. CDR1 and CDR2 (germline): LGHDT, YNNKEL (reference sequence). With V trimmed by 1 base and J by 1 base, 5 bases remained unmatched. CDR3 size: 16 residues. Recently diagnosed hyperthyroidism of less than 2 months' duration affected patients aged 18 to 65. Diagnoses used clinical symptoms, serum thyroxine and TRAb, thyroid ultrasound and orbital computed tomography. Amplified TCR beta CDR3 regions derived from RNA transcripts. First-round RT-PCR of the TCR CDR3 relied on the HTBI primer set. TCRdb passed the multiplex PCR reads through MiXCR, listing each CDR3 protein once. The data contain fewer than 800,000 distinct CDR3 sequences, about 16% of them seen just once; the ten biggest clones take up about 8.4%.

This clonotype was sampled from a man younger than 35 with Graves' hyperthyroidism. The genes are TRBV3-1 and TRBJ2-5, with TRBD2 matching over 8 bases. The source material was blood. CDR3 bases: TGTGCCAGCAGCCAAGGACCAACTAGCGGCCAAGAGACCCAGTACTTC. Protein product: CASSQGPTSGQETQYF.